Sequencing of this T cell receptor (beta chain) was carried out in a study of blood T cell repertoires in COVID-19. V shed 0 bases and J shed 8 bases, with 16 bases lying between them. This CDR3 has 16 residues. Germline assignment: CDR1 LGHNA and CDR2 YSLEER. Produced via immunoSEQ multiplex PCR; TCRdb's table is partial and in-frame only. This sample has about 430,000 clones, with about 88% found just once. This sequence joins TRBV4-3 and TRBJ2-2; D is possibly TRBD1 (6 bases). The sequence was collected from a young woman who had been exposed to COVID-19. Material: PBMCs or T cells enriched from blood (not recorded which). The chain's CDR3 is CASSQEGAPASGELFF. The CDR3 DNA follows: TGCGCCAGCAGCCAAGAGGGGGCACCAGCCTCAGGGGAGCTGTTTTTT.